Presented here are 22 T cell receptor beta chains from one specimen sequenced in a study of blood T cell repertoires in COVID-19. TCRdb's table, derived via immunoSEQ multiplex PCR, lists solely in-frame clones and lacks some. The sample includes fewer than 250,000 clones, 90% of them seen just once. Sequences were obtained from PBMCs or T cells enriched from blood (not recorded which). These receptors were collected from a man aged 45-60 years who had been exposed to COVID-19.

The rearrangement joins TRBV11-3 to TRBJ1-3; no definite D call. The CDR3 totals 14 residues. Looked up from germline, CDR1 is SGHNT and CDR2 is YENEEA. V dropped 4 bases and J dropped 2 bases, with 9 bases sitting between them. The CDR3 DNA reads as TGTGCCAGCAGCTCCCTTCCCGCTGGAAACACCATATATTTT. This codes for CASSSLPAGNTIYF.

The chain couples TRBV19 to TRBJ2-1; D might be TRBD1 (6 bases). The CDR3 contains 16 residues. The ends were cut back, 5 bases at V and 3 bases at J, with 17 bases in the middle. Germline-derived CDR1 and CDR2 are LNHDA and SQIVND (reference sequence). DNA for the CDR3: TGTGCCAGTAGTGACAGGTCTCTATCGGTCTACAATGAGCAGTTCTTC. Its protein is CASSDRSLSVYNEQFF.

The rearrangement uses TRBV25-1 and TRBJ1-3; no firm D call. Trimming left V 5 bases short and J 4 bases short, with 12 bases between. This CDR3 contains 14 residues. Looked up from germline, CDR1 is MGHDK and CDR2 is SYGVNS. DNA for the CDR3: TGTGCCAGCAGTCCATCCCGGAGGGGAAACACCATATATTTT. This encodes CASSPSRRGNTIYF.

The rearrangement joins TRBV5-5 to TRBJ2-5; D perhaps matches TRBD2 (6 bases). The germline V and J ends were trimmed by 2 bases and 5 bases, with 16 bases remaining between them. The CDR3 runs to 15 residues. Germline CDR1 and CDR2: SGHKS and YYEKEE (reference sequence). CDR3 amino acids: CASSLAEGLPETQYF. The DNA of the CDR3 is TGTGCCAGCAGCTTAGCGGAGGGATTGCCGGAGACCCAGTACTTC.

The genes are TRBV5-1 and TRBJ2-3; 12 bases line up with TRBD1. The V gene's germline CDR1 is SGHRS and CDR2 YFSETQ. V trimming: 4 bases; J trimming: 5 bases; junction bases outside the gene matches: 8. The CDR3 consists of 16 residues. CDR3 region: CASSRMGTGGLDTQYF. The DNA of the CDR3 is TGCGCCAGCAGCCGCATGGGGACAGGGGGCTTAGATACGCAGTATTTT. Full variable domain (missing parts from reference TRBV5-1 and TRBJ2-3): KAGVTQTPRYLIKTRGQQVTLSCSPISGHRSVSWYQQTPGQGLQFLFEYFSETQRNKGNFPGRFSGRQFSNSRSEMNVSTLELGDSALYLCASSRMGTGGLDTQYFGPGTRLTVL.

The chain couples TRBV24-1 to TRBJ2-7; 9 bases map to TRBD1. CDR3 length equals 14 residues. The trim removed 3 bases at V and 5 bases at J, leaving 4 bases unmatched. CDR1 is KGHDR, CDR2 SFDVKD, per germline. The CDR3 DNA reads TGTGCCACCAGTGATGGGACAGGGAGCCACGAGCAGTACGTC. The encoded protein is CATSDGTGSHEQYV.

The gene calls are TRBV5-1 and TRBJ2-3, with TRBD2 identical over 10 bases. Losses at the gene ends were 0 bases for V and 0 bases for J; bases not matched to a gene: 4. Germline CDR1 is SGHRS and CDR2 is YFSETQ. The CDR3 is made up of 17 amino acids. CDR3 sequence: CASSLGASGGSTDTQYF. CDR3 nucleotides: TGCGCCAGCAGCTTGGGGGCTAGCGGGGGTAGCACAGATACGCAGTATTTT.

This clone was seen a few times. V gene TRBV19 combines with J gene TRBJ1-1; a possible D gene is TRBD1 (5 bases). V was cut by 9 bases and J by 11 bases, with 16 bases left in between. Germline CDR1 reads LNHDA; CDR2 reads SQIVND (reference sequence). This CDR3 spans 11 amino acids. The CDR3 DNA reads TGTGCCAGCACGCAAGGGGTTTTGGCTTTCTTT. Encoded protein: CASTQGVLAFF.

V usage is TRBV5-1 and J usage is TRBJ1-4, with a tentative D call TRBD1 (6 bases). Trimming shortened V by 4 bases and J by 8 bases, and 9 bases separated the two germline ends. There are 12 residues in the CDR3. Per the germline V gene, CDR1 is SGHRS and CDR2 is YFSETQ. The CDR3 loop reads CASSIDREKLFF. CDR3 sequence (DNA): TGCGCCAGCAGCATTGACAGGGAAAAACTGTTTTTT. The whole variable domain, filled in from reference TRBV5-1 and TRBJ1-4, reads KAGVTQTPRYLIKTRGQQVTLSCSPISGHRSVSWYQQTPGQGLQFLFEYFSETQRNKGNFPGRFSGRQFSNSRSEMNVSTLELGDSALYLCASSIDREKLFFGSGTQLSVL.

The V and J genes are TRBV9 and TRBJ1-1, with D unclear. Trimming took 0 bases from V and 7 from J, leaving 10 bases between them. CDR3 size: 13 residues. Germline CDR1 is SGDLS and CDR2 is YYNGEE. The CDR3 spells CASSVVPGFEAFF. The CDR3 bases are TGTGCCAGCAGCGTAGTTCCAGGCTTTGAAGCTTTCTTT.

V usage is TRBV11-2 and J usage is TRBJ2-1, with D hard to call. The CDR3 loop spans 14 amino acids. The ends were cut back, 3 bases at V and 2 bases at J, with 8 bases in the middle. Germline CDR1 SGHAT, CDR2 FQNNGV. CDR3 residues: CASSFGGPYNEQFF. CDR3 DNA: TGTGCCAGCAGCTTCGGCGGCCCCTACAATGAGCAGTTCTTC.

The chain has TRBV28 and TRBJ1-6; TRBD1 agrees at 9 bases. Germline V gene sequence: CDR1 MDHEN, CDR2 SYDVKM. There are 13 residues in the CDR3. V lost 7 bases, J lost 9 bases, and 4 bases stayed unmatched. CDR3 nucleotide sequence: TGTGCCAGCATCGGGACAGGGCCTTCACCCCTCCACTTT. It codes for CASIGTGPSPLHF.

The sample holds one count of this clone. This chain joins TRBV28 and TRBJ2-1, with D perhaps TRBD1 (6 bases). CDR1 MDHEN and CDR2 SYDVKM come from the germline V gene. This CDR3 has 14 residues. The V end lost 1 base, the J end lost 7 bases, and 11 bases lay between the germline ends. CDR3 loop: CASSLSPGANEQFF. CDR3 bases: TGTGCCAGCAGTTTATCCCCAGGGGCGAATGAGCAGTTCTTC.

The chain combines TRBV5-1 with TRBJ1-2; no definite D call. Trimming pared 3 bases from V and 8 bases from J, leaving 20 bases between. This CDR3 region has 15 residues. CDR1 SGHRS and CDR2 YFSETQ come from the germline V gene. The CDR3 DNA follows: TGCGCCAGCAGCTCCCTTTTATTGGGGAGAAACGGCTACACCTTC. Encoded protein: CASSSLLLGRNGYTF.

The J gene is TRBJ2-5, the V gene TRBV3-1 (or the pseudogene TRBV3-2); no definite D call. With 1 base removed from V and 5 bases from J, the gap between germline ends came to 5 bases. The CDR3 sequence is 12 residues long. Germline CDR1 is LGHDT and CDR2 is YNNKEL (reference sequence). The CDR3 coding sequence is TGTGCCAGCAGCCAAGCCAGGGAGACCCAGTACTTC. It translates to CASSQARETQYF.

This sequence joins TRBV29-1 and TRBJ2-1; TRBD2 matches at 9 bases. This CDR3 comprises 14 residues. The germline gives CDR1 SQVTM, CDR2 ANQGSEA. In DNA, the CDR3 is TGCAGTTGTCTCGGCGGGAGGGCCGTCAATGAGCAGTTCTTC. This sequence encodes CSCLGGRAVNEQFF.

The DNA for the CDR3 is TGTGCCAGCAGCTCGACAGGAATGAGCTCTGGAAACACCATATATTTT. This codes for CASSSTGMSSGNTIYF. The rearrangement joins TRBV9 to TRBJ1-3, with a possible D match to TRBD1 (6 bases). Trimming shortened V by 4 bases and J by 0 bases, and 14 bases separated the two germline ends. Germline V gene sequence: CDR1 SGDLS, CDR2 YYNGEE. CDR3 length: 16 amino acids.

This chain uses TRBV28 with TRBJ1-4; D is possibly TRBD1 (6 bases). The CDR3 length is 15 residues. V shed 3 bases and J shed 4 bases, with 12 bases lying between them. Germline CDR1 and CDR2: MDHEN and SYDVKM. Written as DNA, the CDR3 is TGTGCCAGCAGTTTTTCGACAGGCCGTAATGAAAAACTGTTTTTT. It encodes CASSFSTGRNEKLFF. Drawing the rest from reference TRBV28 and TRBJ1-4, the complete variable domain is DVKVTQSSRYLVKRTGEKVFLECVQDMDHENMFWYRQDPGLGLRLIYFSYDVKMKEKGDIPEGYSVSREKKERFSLILESASTNQTSMYLCASSFSTGRNEKLFFGSGTQLSVL.

The CDR3 DNA reads as TGTGCCAGCAGTTTGGGCCCTCGTGAAAAACTGTTTTTT. This translates into CASSLGPREKLFF. V usage is TRBV12-3 or TRBV12-4 and J usage is TRBJ1-4; D is ambiguous. The CDR3 runs 13 residues. Trimming removed 3 bases at V and 7 bases at J, with 9 bases between.

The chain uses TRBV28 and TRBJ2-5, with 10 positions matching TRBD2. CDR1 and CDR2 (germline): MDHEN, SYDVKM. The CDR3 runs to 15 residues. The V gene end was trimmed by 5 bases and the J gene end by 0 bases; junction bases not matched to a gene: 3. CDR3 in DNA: TGTGCCAGCAGTCAAGCGGGAGGGTACCAAGAGACCCAGTACTTC. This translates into CASSQAGGYQETQYF.

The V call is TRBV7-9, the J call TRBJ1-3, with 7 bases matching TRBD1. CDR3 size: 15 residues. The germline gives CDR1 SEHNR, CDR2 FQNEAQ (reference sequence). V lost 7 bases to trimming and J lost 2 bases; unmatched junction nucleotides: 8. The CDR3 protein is CASNGQGVPGNTIYF. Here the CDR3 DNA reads TGTGCCAGCAACGGGCAGGGGGTCCCTGGAAACACCATATATTTT.

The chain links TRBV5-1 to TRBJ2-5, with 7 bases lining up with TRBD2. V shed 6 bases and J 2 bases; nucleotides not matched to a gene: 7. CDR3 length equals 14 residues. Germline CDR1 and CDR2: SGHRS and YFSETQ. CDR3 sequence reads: CASTKPGLQETQYF. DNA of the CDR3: TGCGCCAGCACCAAGCCGGGACTACAAGAGACCCAGTACTTC.